A selection of T cell receptor beta chains follows, all from one sample in a study of blood T cells in healthy people across ages. A single record per CDR3 protein comes from TCRdb applying MiXCR to the 5' RACE reads. The table has approximately 1.5 million distinct CDR3 sequences, almost 35% seen once. Specimen: blood. The receptor source for this set is a woman younger than 45 in good health. The CDR3 runs from the conserved cysteine through the conserved F or W. The D gene is left open where the match is weak. Expanded clones are given a class, and other clones once, few, many or no size at all.

clone size	D gene	J gene	V gene	CDR3 length	CDR3 protein	CDR3 DNA
many	TRBD2	TRBJ2-7	TRBV20-1	12	CSARGLAVEQYF	TGCAGTGCTAGAGGTCTAGCGGTCGAGCAGTACTTC
NA	NA	TRBJ2-3	TRBV20-1	16	CSARVSVFRGTDTQYF	TGCAGTGCTAGAGTTAGCGTCTTCCGAGGGACAGATACGCAGTATTTT
NA	TRBD2	TRBJ2-1	TRBV3-1	17	CASSPDYWGREHNEQFF	TGTGCCAGCAGCCCGGACTATTGGGGGAGGGAACACAATGAGCAGTTCTTC
few	NA	TRBJ2-3	TRBV25-1	15	CASTPGLWGADTQYF	TGTGCCAGCACCCCCGGGCTCTGGGGGGCAGATACGCAGTATTTT
NA	TRBD1	TRBJ2-7	TRBV7-2	13	CASGTGVGSEQYF	TGTGCCAGTGGGACAGGGGTAGGGAGCGAGCAGTACTTC
NA	TRBD1	TRBJ1-1	TRBV27	17	CASSLSVPGGGGTEAFF	TGTGCCAGCAGTTTATCTGTCCCAGGGGGCGGGGGCACTGAAGCTTTCTTT
once	TRBD1	TRBJ2-1	TRBV5-1	15	CASSRRGQNYNEQFF	TGCGCCAGCAGCCGTCGGGGACAGAACTACAATGAGCAGTTCTTC
NA	TRBD1	TRBJ2-7	TRBV28	15	CASSTHGTATYEQYF	TGTGCCAGCAGTACACACGGGACAGCAACCTACGAGCAGTACTTC
many	NA	TRBJ2-7	TRBV29-1	15	CSVEDPNMGNYEQYF	TGCAGCGTTGAAGACCCCAATATGGGGAACTACGAGCAGTACTTC
NA	NA	TRBJ2-1	TRBV11-2	15	CASRRPGRGYNEQFF	TGTGCCAGCAGAAGACCGGGACGGGGCTACAATGAGCAGTTCTTC
few	NA	TRBJ1-2	TRBV12-3/TRBV12-4	14	CASSLVNYGHGYTF	TGTGCCAGCAGTTTAGTAAATTACGGACACGGCTACACCTTC
few	NA	TRBJ2-5	TRBV7-9	14	CASSLGPGEETQYF	TGTGCCAGCAGCTTAGGTCCCGGGGAGGAGACCCAGTACTTC
NA	NA	TRBJ1-2	TRBV30	13	CAWRATEHYGYTF	TGTGCCTGGAGAGCTACAGAACACTATGGCTACACCTTC
NA	TRBD1	TRBJ1-6	TRBV19	16	CASSMGTGSIGSPLHF	TGTGCCAGTAGTATGGGGACAGGGTCAATTGGATCACCCCTCCACTTT
few	NA	TRBJ2-1	TRBV5-6	16	CASSAWADWGSGEQFF	TGTGCCAGCTCAGCTTGGGCAGATTGGGGGTCCGGTGAGCAGTTCTTC
NA	NA	TRBJ2-7	TRBV12-3/TRBV12-4	13	CASSFVVRHEQYF	TGTGCCAGCAGTTTTGTGGTGAGACACGAGCAGTACTTC
many	NA	TRBJ2-7	TRBV10-3	15	CAISESSRAGDEQYF	TGTGCCATCAGTGAGTCCTCGCGGGCCGGGGACGAGCAGTACTTC
many	TRBD2	TRBJ2-5	TRBV7-2	17	CASSKGTSGRSIETQYF	TGTGCCAGCAGCAAGGGGACTAGCGGGAGAAGTATTGAGACCCAGTACTTC
NA	NA	TRBJ2-1	TRBV5-1	17	CASSPPLADHSYNEQFF	TGCGCCAGCAGCCCCCCTTTAGCGGACCACTCCTACAATGAGCAGTTCTTC
NA	NA	TRBJ2-7	TRBV27	15	CASSLGTSKVYEQYF	TGTGCCAGCAGTTTAGGGACCTCCAAGGTCTACGAGCAGTACTTC
NA	NA	TRBJ2-3	TRBV29-1	15	CSTRVGTTVADTQYF	TGCAGCACCAGAGTCGGGACCACAGTAGCAGATACGCAGTATTTT
many	NA	TRBJ2-7	TRBV7-2	17	CASSLLSGGRSPYEQYF	TGTGCCAGCAGCTTACTATCCGGCGGAAGGAGCCCCTACGAGCAGTACTTC
few	TRBD1	TRBJ1-2	TRBV5-6	17	CASSFAGTGAANYGYTF	TGTGCCAGCAGTTTTGCCGGGACAGGGGCCGCTAACTATGGCTACACCTTC
few	NA	TRBJ1-2	TRBV4-1	14	CASSQVSSNYGYTF	TGCGCCAGCAGCCAAGTCAGCTCTAACTATGGCTACACCTTC
many	NA	TRBJ2-1	TRBV12-3/TRBV12-4	14	CASSPSDNFNEQFF	TGTGCCAGCAGTCCATCAGATAACTTTAATGAGCAGTTCTTC
NA	TRBD1	TRBJ2-2	TRBV5-1	16	CASSSAGQGAIGELFF	TGCGCCAGCAGCTCGGCGGGACAGGGGGCAATCGGGGAGCTGTTTTTT
few	NA	TRBJ2-1	TRBV27	13	CASRAGALYEQFF	TGTGCCAGCAGGGCGGGCGCTCTTTATGAGCAGTTCTTC
NA	NA	TRBJ2-3	TRBV9	16	CASSVAGTSNTDTQYF	TGTGCCAGCAGCGTAGCTGGGACTTCGAACACAGATACGCAGTATTTT
few	TRBD2	TRBJ2-7	TRBV4-2	17	CASSQEPFLAGTYEQYF	TGTGCCAGCAGCCAGGAACCCTTTTTAGCGGGAACCTACGAGCAGTACTTC
few	NA	TRBJ2-5	TRBV15	15	CATSRTNREWNEQYF	TGTGCCACCAGCAGAACTAACAGGGAATGGAATGAGCAGTACTTC
NA	NA	TRBJ1-4	TRBV11-2	16	CASSYTARDGIGKLFF	TGTGCCAGCAGCTATACCGCGAGGGACGGTATTGGAAAACTGTTTTTT
once	TRBD1	TRBJ1-2	TRBV6-1	13	CASSADRFDGYTF	TGTGCCAGCAGTGCGGACAGGTTCGATGGCTACACCTTC
NA	NA	TRBJ2-7	TRBV6-5	13	CASSYQAGYEQYF	TGTGCCAGCAGTTACCAGGCGGGCTACGAGCAGTACTTC
NA	NA	TRBJ2-7	TRBV20-1	14	CSARQTRGGGEQYF	TGCAGTGCTCGCCAGACCAGGGGCGGAGGGGAGCAGTACTTC
few	NA	TRBJ1-1	TRBV5-6	15	CASSPVQILGGEAFF	TGTGCCAGCAGCCCAGTACAGATACTGGGAGGTGAAGCTTTCTTT
NA	NA	TRBJ2-6	TRBV4-1	17	CVSSIPTAKRLANVLTF	TGCGTCAGCAGCATACCGACGGCGAAACGACTGGCCAACGTCCTGACTTTC
NA	NA	TRBJ2-1	TRBV11-2	19	CASSPLSLGGLRSYNEQFF	TGTGCCAGCAGCCCCCTTTCGCTGGGAGGCCTTAGGTCCTACAATGAGCAGTTCTTC
NA	TRBD2	TRBJ2-5	TRBV20-1	15	CSGGTSGGAVQTQYF	TGCAGTGGGGGAACTAGCGGGGGGGCCGTTCAGACCCAGTACTTC
many	TRBD1	TRBJ2-1	TRBV4-1	15	CASSRQGLGYNEQFF	TGCGCCAGCAGCCGACAGGGGCTGGGGTACAATGAGCAGTTCTTC
NA	NA	TRBJ2-5	TRBV3-1	19	CASSQDGGPGASETGAQYF	TGTGCCAGCAGCCAAGATGGGGGGCCCGGGGCTAGCGAGACGGGGGCCCAGTACTTC
NA	NA	TRBJ2-1	TRBV6-1	15	CASSALDPTPNEQFF	TGTGCCAGCAGTGCTCTGGACCCTACTCCCAATGAGCAGTTCTTC
many	NA	TRBJ2-5	TRBV6-6	15	CASSYSRQKKETQYF	TGTGCCAGCAGTTACTCGCGCCAGAAAAAGGAGACCCAGTACTTC
NA	TRBD2	TRBJ2-5	TRBV7-2	15	CASSNYGGTLYERYF	TGTGCCAGCAGCAATTACGGGGGGACCCTCTACGAGCGGTACTTC
many	TRBD1	TRBJ2-7	TRBV29-1	13	CNPLGRGSYEQYF	TGCAACCCCCTCGGCAGGGGGTCCTACGAGCAGTACTTC
few	TRBD1	TRBJ2-5	TRBV6-1	17	CASSEAYRGRTFETQYF	TGTGCCAGCAGTGAAGCGTACAGGGGCCGCACCTTCGAGACCCAGTACTTC
NA	TRBD1	TRBJ2-7	TRBV9	16	CASSHSSRDRGNEQYF	TGTGCCAGCAGCCATTCTTCCAGGGACAGGGGGAACGAGCAGTACTTC